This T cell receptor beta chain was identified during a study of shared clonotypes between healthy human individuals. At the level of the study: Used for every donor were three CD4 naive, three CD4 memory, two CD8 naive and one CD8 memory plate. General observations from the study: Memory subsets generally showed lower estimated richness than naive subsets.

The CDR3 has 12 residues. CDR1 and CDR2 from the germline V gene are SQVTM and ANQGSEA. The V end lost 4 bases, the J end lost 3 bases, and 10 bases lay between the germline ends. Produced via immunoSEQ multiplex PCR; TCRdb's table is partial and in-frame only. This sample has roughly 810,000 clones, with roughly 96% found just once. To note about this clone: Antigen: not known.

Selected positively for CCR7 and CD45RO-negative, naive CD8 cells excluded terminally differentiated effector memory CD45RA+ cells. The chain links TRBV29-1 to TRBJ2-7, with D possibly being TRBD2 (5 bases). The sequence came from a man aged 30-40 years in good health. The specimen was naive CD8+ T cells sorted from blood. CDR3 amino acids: CSVVGIDYEQYF. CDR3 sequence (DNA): TGCAGCGTTGTCGGGATAGACTACGAGCAGTACTTC.